These 23 T cell receptor beta chains were all obtained from the same sample, sequenced in a study of CD8+ T cells in alopecia areata. Extracted from the samples, RNA was reverse transcribed into cDNA to serve as the sequencing template. The protocol was immunoSEQ multiplex PCR, while the TCRdb copy is restricted to in-frame clones and leaves out a portion. The sample shows 150,000 or so clones, 87% of them seen only once. Source: CD8+ T cells sorted from blood, taken at week 0. These receptors came from a human donor with alopecia areata.

The V gene is TRBV11-2, the J gene TRBJ2-5; D is unresolved. The V gene lost 7 bases and the J gene lost 2 bases, with 14 bases spanning the gap. The germline V gene encodes CDR1 SGHAT and CDR2 FQNNGV. The CDR3 is made up of 14 amino acids. CDR3 residues: CASNHGGEQETQYF. For the CDR3, the DNA is TGTGCCAGCAACCACGGCGGCGAGCAAGAGACCCAGTACTTC.

The genes are TRBV7-8 and TRBJ2-1, with TRBD1 as a possible D gene (6 bases). This CDR3 has 15 residues. CDR1 and CDR2 from the germline V gene are SGHVS and FQNEAQ. Trimming cost V 6 bases and J 0 bases, with 12 bases left between them. CDR3 sequence reads: CASRQDRSSYNEQFF. The CDR3 DNA is TGTGCCAGCAGGCAAGACAGGAGCTCCTACAATGAGCAGTTCTTC.

The chain is built from TRBV13 and TRBJ2-7; a possible D gene is TRBD2 (5 bases). Germline CDR1 is PRHDT and CDR2 is FYEKMQ (reference sequence). V was clipped by 5 bases and J by 2 bases, with 13 bases between them. This CDR3 contains 14 residues. CDR3 amino acids: CASSRGPGTYEQYF. The CDR3 DNA sequence: TGTGCCAGCAGCAGAGGACCGGGAACCTACGAGCAGTACTTC.

The chain uses TRBV30 and TRBJ2-5; D is ambiguous. This CDR3 region has 13 residues. Looked up from germline, CDR1 is GTSNPN and CDR2 is SVGIG (reference sequence). Trimming removed 1 base at V and 0 bases at J, with 6 bases between. The DNA for the CDR3 is TGTGCCTGGAGTGAGGGATACCAAGAGACCCAGTACTTC. Protein: CAWSEGYQETQYF.

The chain couples TRBV29-1 to TRBJ2-7; D is possibly TRBD1 (6 bases). Germline V gene lookup returns CDR1 SQVTM and CDR2 ANQGSEA. This CDR3 contains 13 residues. The CDR3 loop is CIPKEGEIYEQYF. CDR3 in DNA: TGCATCCCTAAAGAGGGGGAAATCTACGAGCAGTACTTC.

The V gene is TRBV5-1, the J gene TRBJ2-7; possibly TRBD2 for D (6 bases). The germline gives CDR1 SGHRS, CDR2 YFSETQ. The CDR3 length is 14 residues. V was trimmed by 3 bases and J by 2 bases, leaving 12 bases between them. CDR3 in DNA: TGCGCCAGCAGCTGGACGCCGGGGGCCTACGAGCAGTACTTC. Its protein product is CASSWTPGAYEQYF.

The chain is built from TRBV5-4 and TRBJ2-3, with 8 bases identical to TRBD1. V lost 5 bases to trimming and J lost 0 bases; unmatched junction nucleotides: 14. CDR1 and CDR2 from the germline V gene are SGHNT and YYREEE (reference sequence). The CDR3 spans 18 residues. CDR3 sequence reads: CASRPPGQAAPSTDTQYF. CDR3 DNA: TGTGCCAGCAGGCCTCCGGGACAGGCGGCGCCAAGCACAGATACGCAGTATTTT.

V gene TRBV9 combines with J gene TRBJ2-5; 12 nucleotides align to TRBD2. The germline CDR1 and CDR2 sequences are SGDLS and YYNGEE. This CDR3 is built from 14 residues. With V trimmed by 3 bases and J by 5 bases, 2 bases remained unmatched. CDR3 nucleotide sequence: TGTGCCAGCAGCGCTAGCGGGAGGGTTGAGACCCAGTACTTC. This codes for CASSASGRVETQYF.

V and J are TRBV27 and TRBJ2-7; D assignment may be TRBD1 or TRBD2 (5 bases each). V dropped 3 bases and J dropped 4 bases, with 16 bases sitting between them. Germline-derived CDR1 and CDR2 are MNHEY and SMNVEV (reference sequence). This CDR3 contains 15 residues. CDR3 protein: CASSFVQGVPYEQYF. CDR3 in DNA: TGTGCCAGCAGTTTCGTTCAGGGAGTCCCTTACGAGCAGTACTTC.

This clone appeared once. For the CDR3, the DNA is TGTGCCAGCAGCTTAGGGGCATTCTCTGGGGCCAACGTCCTGACTTTC. It yields the protein CASSLGAFSGANVLTF. This chain joins TRBV5-4 and TRBJ2-6, with D perhaps TRBD1 (5 bases). Looked up from germline, CDR1 is SGHNT and CDR2 is YYREEE (reference sequence). The V gene lost 2 bases and the J gene lost 0 bases, with 9 bases spanning the gap. This CDR3 is built from 16 residues.

V usage is TRBV30 and J usage is TRBJ2-6; D uncertain. With 4 bases removed from V and 2 bases from J, the gap between germline ends came to 6 bases. Germline lookup yields CDR1 GTSNPN and CDR2 SVGIG (reference sequence). The CDR3 length is 13 residues. The CDR3 nucleotides are TGTGCCTGGACCCGGACTGGGGCCAACGTCCTGACTTTC. Amino acids: CAWTRTGANVLTF.

The chain links TRBV19 to TRBJ2-7; TRBD1 or TRBD2 may be the D gene (5 bases each). Deletions cut 3 bases from V and 6 bases from J, with 9 bases between. The CDR3 extends over 12 amino acids. Germline CDR1 reads LNHDA; CDR2 reads SQIVND (reference sequence). The CDR3 nucleotides are TGTGCCAGTAGTATCGGGGCGACCGAGCAGTACTTC. Translation gives CASSIGATEQYF. The entire variable domain, with the rest obtained from reference TRBV19 and TRBJ2-7, is as follows: DGGITQSPKYLFRKEGQNVTLSCEQNLNHDAMYWYRQDPGQGLRLIYYSQIVNDFQKGDIAEGYSVSREKKESFPLTVTSAQKNPTAFYLCASSIGATEQYFGPGTRLTVT.

J is TRBJ2-1 and V is TRBV7-9; 7 bases map to TRBD2. CDR1 is SEHNR, CDR2 FQNEAQ, per germline (reference sequence). With V trimmed by 7 bases and J by 4 bases, 16 bases remained unmatched. The CDR3 spans 17 residues. Here the CDR3 reads CASTQSDWLAAYNEQFF. CDR3 in DNA: TGTGCCAGCACCCAATCAGATTGGCTAGCGGCTTACAATGAGCAGTTCTTC.

The J gene is TRBJ1-1, the V gene TRBV4-1; D might be TRBD1 (5 bases). V was shortened by 1 base and J by 1 base, with 10 bases between the two germline ends. The CDR3 is made up of 15 amino acids. Germline V gives CDR1 MGHRA, CDR2 YSYEKL. The DNA for the CDR3 is TGCGCCAGCAGCCAAGTGGGGCCCGAGAACACTGAAGCTTTCTTT. Amino acids: CASSQVGPENTEAFF.

By frequency in the sample, this clone is medium-sized (0.01 to 0.1%). The chain employs TRBV2 and TRBJ2-7, with a weak D call TRBD1 (8 bases). The CDR3 has 13 residues. CDR1 and CDR2 (germline): SNHLY, FYNNEI. Trimming stripped 11 bases from V and 0 bases from J, with 14 bases between. The CDR3 DNA reads as TGTGCCGTAACAGGGGGGGACTCCTACGAGCAGTACTTC. It codes for CAVTGGDSYEQYF.

A note on this clone: Relative to the germline gene, one junction end is altered; a read error may explain this. This rearrangement joins TRBV29-1 to TRBJ1-1; the D is unclear. This CDR3 region has 13 residues. Germline-derived CDR1 and CDR2 are SQVTM and ANQGSEA. This CDR3 reads CGVEVKGNTEAFF. The CDR3 DNA reads TGCGGCGTTGAAGTGAAAGGGAACACTGAAGCTTTCTTT.

This clone has just a few counts. The chain joins TRBV7-8 to TRBJ2-3; TRBD2 aligns across 13 bases. Trimming cost V 5 bases and J 2 bases; bases outside gene matches: 4. Germline CDR1 is SGHVS and CDR2 is FQNEAQ. This CDR3 has 16 amino acids. CDR3 residues: CASSETSGGATDTQYF. DNA of the CDR3: TGTGCCAGCAGCGAAACTAGCGGGGGGGCCACAGATACGCAGTATTTT. Combining the CDR3 with reference TRBV7-8 and TRBJ2-3 gives the whole variable domain GAGVSQSPRYKVAKRGQDVALRCDPISGHVSLFWYQQALGQGPEFLTYFQNEAQLDKSGLPSDRFFAERPEGSVSTLKIQRTQQEDSAVYLCASSETSGGATDTQYFGPGTRLTVL.

The chain recombines TRBV30 with TRBJ2-3, with TRBD1 matching over 9 bases. The junction had 8 bases not matched to a gene; V was cut back by 2 bases and J by 5 bases. CDR3 length equals 15 residues. CDR1 is GTSNPN, CDR2 SVGIG, per germline (reference sequence). The CDR3 region has the DNA TGTGCCTGGAGTCCTCCGGGACAGGGTGTAGATACGCAGTATTTT. This sequence encodes CAWSPPGQGVDTQYF. Full variable domain (rest looked up from reference TRBV30 and TRBJ2-3): SQTIHQWPATLVQPVGSPLSLECTVEGTSNPNLYWYRQAAGRGLQLLFYSVGIGQISSEVPQNLSASRPQDRQFILSSKKLLLSDSGFYLCAWSPPGQGVDTQYFGPGTRLTVL.

The rearrangement joins TRBV19 to TRBJ1-1; no clear D. V shed 2 bases and J shed 4 bases, with 8 bases lying between them. Germline V gives CDR1 LNHDA, CDR2 SQIVND (reference sequence). The CDR3 is 13 amino acids. CDR3 nucleotides: TGTGCCAGTAGTATATCGCGGGTCACTGAAGCTTTCTTT. This translates into CASSISRVTEAFF. The whole variable domain, filled in from reference TRBV19 and TRBJ1-1, reads DGGITQSPKYLFRKEGQNVTLSCEQNLNHDAMYWYRQDPGQGLRLIYYSQIVNDFQKGDIAEGYSVSREKKESFPLTVTSAQKNPTAFYLCASSISRVTEAFFGQGTRLTVV.

V gene TRBV11-2 combines with J gene TRBJ2-3; no definite D call. In germline, CDR1 is SGHAT, CDR2 FQNNGV. The CDR3 extends over 14 amino acids. The V end was cut by 4 bases, the J end by 0 bases, with 8 bases between. CDR3 sequence (DNA): TGTGCCAGCAGCTCTGAGGACAGCACAGATACGCAGTATTTT. It translates to CASSSEDSTDTQYF.

The J gene is TRBJ2-2, the V gene TRBV7-9, with TRBD1 matching over 8 bases. The CDR3 length is 14 residues. The V and J ends lost 5 bases and 5 bases, in that order; junction bases with no gene match: 4. Germline V gene data show CDR1 as SEHNR and CDR2 as FQNEAQ (reference sequence). The CDR3 here is CASSQDRATGELFF. CDR3 in DNA: TGTGCCAGCAGCCAGGACAGGGCGACCGGGGAGCTGTTTTTT. The full variable domain, with the rest looked up from reference TRBV7-9 and TRBJ2-2, is DTGVSQNPRHKITKRGQNVTFRCDPISEHNRLYWYRQTLGQGPEFLTYFQNEAQLEKSRLLSDRFSAERPKGSFSTLEIQRTEQGDSAMYLCASSQDRATGELFFGEGSRLTVL.

The rearrangement links TRBV7-9 to TRBJ1-5; tentatively, D is TRBD1 (6 bases). V was clipped by 4 bases and J by 4 bases, with 8 bases between them. This CDR3 is built from 13 residues. Germline lookup yields CDR1 SEHNR and CDR2 FQNEAQ (reference sequence). The CDR3 region has the DNA TGTGCCAGCAGCTGGACAGTTAATCAGCCCCAGCATTTT. Translating gives CASSWTVNQPQHF.

This clone was picked up a small number of times. The chain employs TRBV19 and TRBJ2-3; 11 nucleotides match TRBD2. The CDR3 totals 16 residues. Germline V gives CDR1 LNHDA, CDR2 SQIVND (reference sequence). V trimming: 5 bases; J trimming: 1 base; junction bases outside the gene matches: 5. The CDR3 sequence: CASSLLAGEGTDTQYF. The CDR3 DNA sequence: TGTGCCAGTAGTCTACTAGCGGGGGAGGGCACAGATACGCAGTATTTT.